A selection of T cell receptor beta chains follows, all from one sample in a study of blood T cell repertoires in COVID-19. Sequencing was performed with immunoSEQ multiplex PCR; in TCRdb, only in-frame clones are kept and a portion is missing. In the table there are 250,000 to 400,000 clones, 88% of which are singletons. The sample was peripheral blood. All receptors come from a woman aged 25 to 39 with COVID-19, enrolled during active disease. CDR3s include the opening cysteine and the closing phenylalanine or tryptophan. The D gene is left open where the match is weak. Clone size is stated in some rows and not others, as once, few, many or a class when expanded.

clone size	CDR3 length	D gene	V gene	J gene	CDR3 DNA	CDR3 protein
.	15	TRBD1	TRBV2	TRBJ1-2	TGTGCCGGAAACCGGGACAGGGGGTTTAACGATGGCTACACCTTC	CAGNRDRGFNDGYTF
.	16	.	TRBV5-4	TRBJ1-2	TGTGCCAGCAGCTTGGCCGGGGGGGGTCGGTACTATGGCTACACCTTC	CASSLAGGGRYYGYTF
.	13	TRBD1	TRBV27	TRBJ2-7	TGTGCCAGCGGGACAGGGTCCCCCTACGAGCAGTACTTC	CASGTGSPYEQYF
.	20	TRBD1	TRBV5-1	TRBJ1-3	TGCGCCAGCAGCAAGGGGACAGGGGGCGCCTCGCTGGGGTCTGGAAACACCATATATTTT	CASSKGTGGASLGSGNTIYF
.	13	.	TRBV28	TRBJ1-1	TGTGCCAGCAGTCTTCCCCTGAACACTGAAGCTTTCTTT	CASSLPLNTEAFF
few	14	.	TRBV7-9	TRBJ1-2	TGTGCCAGCAGCTTAGCGCTGCCGGGAGGGGGCTACACCTTC	CASSLALPGGGYTF
.	14	.	TRBV6-1	TRBJ1-6	TGTGCCAGCAGTGAGCGCCTGGGCCATTCACCCCTCCACTTT	CASSERLGHSPLHF
.	12	.	TRBV5-1	TRBJ1-6	TGCGCCAGCAGCCCTGACATTTCACCCCTCCACTTT	CASSPDISPLHF
once	17	.	TRBV5-1	TRBJ2-2	TGCGCCAGCAGCGGAAGACCCCCTCAGGCCAACACCGGGGAGCTGTTTTTT	CASSGRPPQANTGELFF
.	14	.	TRBV7-2	TRBJ2-5	TGTGCCAGCAGCTTCGCACCAGATGGAGAGACCCAGTACTTC	CASSFAPDGETQYF
.	13	.	TRBV18	TRBJ2-7	TGTGCCAGCTCACCAAATCGGAGGGACGAGCAGTACTTC	CASSPNRRDEQYF
.	13	TRBD1	TRBV10-3	TRBJ2-5	TGTGCCATCAGCACAGGGGACGGAGAGACCCAGTACTTC	CAISTGDGETQYF
.	14	.	TRBV28	TRBJ1-1	TGTGCCAGCAGTTATATCCGGGGTGGCACTGAAGCTTTCTTT	CASSYIRGGTEAFF
.	15	.	TRBV6-5	TRBJ1-3	TGTGCCACCAAACGTGGAGAGAGCTCTGGAAACACCATATATTTT	CATKRGESSGNTIYF
.	14	.	TRBV15	TRBJ1-2	TGTGCCACCAGCCCTTTTGGACAGCCCTATGGCTACACCTTC	CATSPFGQPYGYTF
.	16	TRBD2	TRBV11-2	TRBJ2-1	TGTGCCAGCAGCTTAGGGGTTGGCGGGGGGGCGTATGAGCAGTTCTTC	CASSLGVGGGAYEQFF
.	14	.	TRBV4-2	TRBJ2-7	TGTGCCAGCAGCCAAGGGGAGTACTCCTACGAGCAGTACTTC	CASSQGEYSYEQYF
.	15	TRBD1	TRBV5-1	TRBJ1-1	TGCGCCAGCAGCTTGACAGGGGTAACGAACACTGAAGCTTTCTTT	CASSLTGVTNTEAFF
.	15	TRBD2	TRBV7-2	TRBJ2-3	TGTGCCAGCAGCTTAAGTGCGGGGGGCCGGGATACGCAGTATTTT	CASSLSAGGRDTQYF
.	15	TRBD2	TRBV5-1	TRBJ2-6	TGCGCCAGCAGCTCGGGAGGGTCTGGGGCCAACGTCCTGACTTTC	CASSSGGSGANVLTF
.	14	.	TRBV6-5	TRBJ1-1	TGTGCCAGCAGTTACGGTGGGGGCAACACTGAAGCTTTCTTT	CASSYGGGNTEAFF
.	15	TRBD1	TRBV19	TRBJ1-1	TGTGCCAGTAGTCGAAAGCAGGGGGCGCGTACTGAAGCTTTCTTT	CASSRKQGARTEAFF
.	14	TRBD2	TRBV3-1/TRBV3-2	TRBJ2-1	TGTGCCAGCAGTCCCCGGGGTAGCGGGGGCAAGGTGTTCTTC	CASSPRGSGGKVFF
once	15	TRBD2	TRBV7-2	TRBJ2-1	TGTGCCAGCAGCCCGGGGGGGACTAGCAGTCCTGAGCAGTTCTTC	CASSPGGTSSPEQFF
.	14	TRBD1	TRBV5-4	TRBJ1-3	TGTGCCAGCAGCATACAGGGGCACGGAAACACCATATATTTT	CASSIQGHGNTIYF
.	17	TRBD2	TRBV15	TRBJ2-2	TGTGCCACCAGCAGAGTGGGTAGCGGGGGGGCGAACGGGGAGCTGTTTTTT	CATSRVGSGGANGELFF
.	15	.	TRBV9	TRBJ1-5	TGTGCCAGCAGCGGCGGTCCTTATAGCAATCAGCCCCAGCATTTT	CASSGGPYSNQPQHF
.	14	.	TRBV19	TRBJ1-5	TGTGCCAGTAGTATTTCGGGGGGTAGACAGCCCCAGCATTTT	CASSISGGRQPQHF
few	16	.	TRBV11-2	TRBJ1-3	TGTGCCAGCACCTACGAAAGAACGGGGTCTGGAAACACCATATATTTT	CASTYERTGSGNTIYF
.	13	.	TRBV10-3	TRBJ1-4	TGTGCCATCAGTGACGCGGAGGGGGAAAAACTGTTTTTT	CAISDAEGEKLFF
.	16	TRBD2	TRBV7-3	TRBJ2-3	TGTGCCAGCAGCCCCTATCCAGCGGGGGTAGCAGATACGCAGTATTTT	CASSPYPAGVADTQYF
.	17	.	TRBV5-1	TRBJ2-1	TGCGCCAGCAGCTTGGCACTAACTAGGTCTCGGTACAATGAGCAGTTCTTC	CASSLALTRSRYNEQFF
.	17	.	TRBV5-5	TRBJ1-3	TGTGCCAGCAGCTTGGTTGTCAGAACCTTCTCTGGAAACACCATATATTTT	CASSLVVRTFSGNTIYF
.	12	.	TRBV6-5	TRBJ1-2	TGTGCCAGCTACGGGAGCGCCAATGGCTACACCTTC	CASYGSANGYTF
.	14	.	TRBV13	TRBJ1-2	TGTGCCAGCAGCTTAGGGCAGGGGAACTATGGCTACACCTTC	CASSLGQGNYGYTF
.	12	.	TRBV10-1	TRBJ2-4	TGCGCCAGCACGTACGAGGGAAACATTCAGTACTTC	CASTYEGNIQYF
.	13	.	TRBV9	TRBJ1-1	TGTGCCAGCAGCGAAACAGGGAACACTGAAGCTTTCTTT	CASSETGNTEAFF
.	18	TRBD1	TRBV18	TRBJ1-3	TGTGCCAGCTCACTGATCTCTATTTCCGGGACAGCCGGGGACACCATATATTTT	CASSLISISGTAGDTIYF
.	16	.	TRBV4-1	TRBJ1-2	TGCGCCAGCAGCTTACAGGCCCCCGCGTTAATCTATGGCTACACCTTC	CASSLQAPALIYGYTF